The text below deals with one T cell receptor beta chain. In the original analysis: Using reference gene primer amplification, nucleated cell counts were estimated. Libraries were prepared by immunoSEQ multiplex PCR; TCRdb keeps only in-frame clonotypes and omits some of them. V and J calls and clone size are as listed in that table; D and trimming were resolved from the DNA. The table includes 250,000 to 300,000 clones, approximately 77% detected once. Germline CDR1 and CDR2: MNHEY and SMNVEV (reference sequence). The CDR3 has 16 amino acids. The V gene lost 0 bases and the J gene lost 4 bases, with 14 bases spanning the gap. The data stem from a study of blood T cell repertoires in COVID-19. Study information: The analysed material was cDNA or gDNA that came from T cells, B-cell-depleted T cells, or PBMCs.

The sample comprised peripheral blood. The sequence derives from a woman in her late teens or twenties with acute or convalescent COVID-19. The J gene is TRBJ2-3, the V gene TRBV27; weak D call: TRBD2 (5 bases). CDR3 sequence: CASSLSPLVFPDTQYF. CDR3 sequence (DNA): TGTGCCAGCAGTTTATCCCCACTAGTTTTCCCAGATACGCAGTATTTT.